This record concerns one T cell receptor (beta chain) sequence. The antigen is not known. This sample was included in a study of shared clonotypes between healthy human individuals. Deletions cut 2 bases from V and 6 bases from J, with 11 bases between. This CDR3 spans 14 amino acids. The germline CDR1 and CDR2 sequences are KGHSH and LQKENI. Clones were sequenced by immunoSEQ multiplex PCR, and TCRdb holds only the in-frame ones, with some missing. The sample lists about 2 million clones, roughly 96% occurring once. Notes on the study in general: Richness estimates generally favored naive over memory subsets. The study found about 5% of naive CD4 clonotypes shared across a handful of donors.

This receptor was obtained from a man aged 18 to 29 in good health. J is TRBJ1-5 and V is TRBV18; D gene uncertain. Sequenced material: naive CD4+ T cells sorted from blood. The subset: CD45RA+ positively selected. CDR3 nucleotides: TGTGCCAGCTCACCAGAAAGGGTAGGTCAGCCCCAGCATTTT. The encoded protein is CASSPERVGQPQHF. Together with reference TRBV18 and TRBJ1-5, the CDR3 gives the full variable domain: NAGVMQNPRHLVRRRGQEARLRCSPMKGHSHVYWYRQLPEEGLKFMVYLQKENIIDESGMPKERFSAEFPKEGPSILRIQQVVRGDSAAYFCASSPERVGQPQHFGDGTRLSIL.